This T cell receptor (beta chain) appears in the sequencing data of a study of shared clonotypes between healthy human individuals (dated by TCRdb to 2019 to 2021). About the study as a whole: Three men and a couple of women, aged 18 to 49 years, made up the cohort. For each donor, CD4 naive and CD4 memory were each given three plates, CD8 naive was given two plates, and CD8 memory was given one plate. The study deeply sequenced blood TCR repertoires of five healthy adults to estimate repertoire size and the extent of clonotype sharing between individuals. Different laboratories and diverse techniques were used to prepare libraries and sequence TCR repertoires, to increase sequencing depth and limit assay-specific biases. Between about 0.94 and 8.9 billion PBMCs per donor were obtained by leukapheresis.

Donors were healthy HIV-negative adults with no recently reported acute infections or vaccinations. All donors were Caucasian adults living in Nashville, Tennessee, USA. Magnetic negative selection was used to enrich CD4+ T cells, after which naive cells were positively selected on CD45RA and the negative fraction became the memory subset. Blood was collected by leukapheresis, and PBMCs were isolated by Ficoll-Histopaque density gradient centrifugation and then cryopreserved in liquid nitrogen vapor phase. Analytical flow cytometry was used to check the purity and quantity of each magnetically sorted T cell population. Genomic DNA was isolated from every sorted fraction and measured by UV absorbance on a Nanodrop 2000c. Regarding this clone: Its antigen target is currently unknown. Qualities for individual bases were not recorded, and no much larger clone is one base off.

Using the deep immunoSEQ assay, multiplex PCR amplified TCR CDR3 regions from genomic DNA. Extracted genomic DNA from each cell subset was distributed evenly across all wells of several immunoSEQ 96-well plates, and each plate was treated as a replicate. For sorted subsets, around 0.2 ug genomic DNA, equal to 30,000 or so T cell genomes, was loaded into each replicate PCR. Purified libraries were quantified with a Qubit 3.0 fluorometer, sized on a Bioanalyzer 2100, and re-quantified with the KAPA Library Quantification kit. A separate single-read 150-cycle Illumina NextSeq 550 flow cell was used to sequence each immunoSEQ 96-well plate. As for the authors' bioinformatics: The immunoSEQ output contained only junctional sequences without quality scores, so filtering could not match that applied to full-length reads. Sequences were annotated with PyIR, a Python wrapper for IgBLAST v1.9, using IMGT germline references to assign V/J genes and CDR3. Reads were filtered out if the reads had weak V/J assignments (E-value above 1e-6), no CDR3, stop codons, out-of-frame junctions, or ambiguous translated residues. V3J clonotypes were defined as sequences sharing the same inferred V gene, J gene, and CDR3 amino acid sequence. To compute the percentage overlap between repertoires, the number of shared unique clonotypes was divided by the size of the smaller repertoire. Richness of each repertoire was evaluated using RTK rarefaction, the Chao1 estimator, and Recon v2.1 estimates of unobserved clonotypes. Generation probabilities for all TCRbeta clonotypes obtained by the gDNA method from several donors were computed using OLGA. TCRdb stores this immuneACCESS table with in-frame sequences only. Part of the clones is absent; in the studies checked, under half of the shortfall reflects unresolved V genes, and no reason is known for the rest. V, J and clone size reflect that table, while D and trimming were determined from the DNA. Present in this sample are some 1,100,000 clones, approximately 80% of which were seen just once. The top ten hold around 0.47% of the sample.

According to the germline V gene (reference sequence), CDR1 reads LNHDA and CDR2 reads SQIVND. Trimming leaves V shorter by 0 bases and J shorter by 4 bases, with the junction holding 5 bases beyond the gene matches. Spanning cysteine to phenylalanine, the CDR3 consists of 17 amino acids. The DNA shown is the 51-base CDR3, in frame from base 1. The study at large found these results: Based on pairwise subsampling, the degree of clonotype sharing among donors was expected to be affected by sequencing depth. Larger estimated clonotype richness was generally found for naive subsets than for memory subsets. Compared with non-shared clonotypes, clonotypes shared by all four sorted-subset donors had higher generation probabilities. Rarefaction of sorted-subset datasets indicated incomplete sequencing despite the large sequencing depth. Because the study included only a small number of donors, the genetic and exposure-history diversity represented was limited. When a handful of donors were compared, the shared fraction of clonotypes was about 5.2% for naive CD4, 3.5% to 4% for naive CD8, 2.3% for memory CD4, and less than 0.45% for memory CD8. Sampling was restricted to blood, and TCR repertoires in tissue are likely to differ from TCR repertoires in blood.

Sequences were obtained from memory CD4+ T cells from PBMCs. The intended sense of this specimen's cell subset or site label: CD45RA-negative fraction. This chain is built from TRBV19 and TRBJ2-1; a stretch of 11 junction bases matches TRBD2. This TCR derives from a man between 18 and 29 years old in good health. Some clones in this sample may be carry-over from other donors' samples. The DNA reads TGTGCCAGTAGTATAGACCTACTAGCGGGGGAATACAATGAGCAGTTCTTC. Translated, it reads CASSIDLLAGEYNEQFF.